The next 15 T cell receptor beta chains were all read from a single sample in a study of blood T cell repertoires in COVID-19. The repertoire was sequenced with immunoSEQ multiplex PCR; TCRdb's copy has only in-frame clones and lacks some. The sample has 350,000 or so clones; 92% are singletons. Sequenced material: PBMCs or T cells enriched from blood (not recorded which). Receptor source: a woman in her thirties who had recovered from COVID-19.

V and J are TRBV10-3 and TRBJ1-1; unclear D gene. Looked up from germline, CDR1 is ENHRY and CDR2 is SYGVKD. Trimming took off 0 bases at V and 11 bases at J, with 10 bases between the two ends. The CDR3 length is 12 residues. The chain's CDR3 is CAISESGLGAFF. The CDR3 region has the DNA TGTGCCATCAGTGAGTCGGGCCTTGGGGCTTTCTTT.

This chain links TRBV27 with TRBJ1-1; no firm D call. Germline-derived CDR1 and CDR2 are MNHEY and SMNVEV (reference sequence). Trimming stripped 0 bases from V and 11 bases from J, with 4 bases between. The CDR3 is 10 amino acids. The CDR3 loop reads CASSLSSAFF. Here the CDR3 DNA reads TGTGCCAGCAGTTTATCGTCGGCTTTCTTT.

This chain uses TRBV2 with TRBJ1-2; D is possibly TRBD1 (5 bases). The ends were cut back, 1 base at V and 3 bases at J, with 6 bases in the middle. The CDR3 loop spans 13 amino acids. Germline-derived CDR1 and CDR2 are SNHLY and FYNNEI. The CDR3 nucleotides are TGTGCCAGCAGTGAAGAGGGGTACTATGGCTACACCTTC. It yields the protein CASSEEGYYGYTF.

This clone came up once. The V gene is TRBV10-3, the J gene TRBJ1-4; TRBD1 is a possible D gene (5 bases). V was cut by 0 bases and J by 3 bases, with 14 bases left in between. CDR3 size: 17 residues. Per the germline V gene, CDR1 is ENHRY and CDR2 is SYGVKD. CDR3 nucleotides: TGTGCCATCAGTGAGTCACGACAGCAGGGTGCTAATGAAAAACTGTTTTTT. Residues: CAISESRQQGANEKLFF.

This clone was seen once. The rearrangement links TRBV11-3 to TRBJ2-5; 10 bases align to TRBD2. Germline-derived CDR1 and CDR2 are SGHNT and YENEEA. After removal of 0 bases from V and 7 bases from J, the junction contained 8 bases not matched to a gene. The CDR3 has 16 residues. The CDR3, as DNA: TGTGCCAGCAGCTTAGAGTATCCTAGCGGGGGAGGGACCCAGTACTTC. Protein product: CASSLEYPSGGGTQYF. Filled out from reference TRBV11-3 and TRBJ2-5, the complete variable domain reads EAGVVQSPRYKIIEKKQPVAFWCNPISGHNTLYWYLQNLGQGPELLIRYENEEAVDDSQLPKDRFSAERLKGVDSTLKIQPAELGDSAVYLCASSLEYPSGGGTQYFGPGTRLLVL.

The V and J genes are TRBV3-1 (or the pseudogene TRBV3-2) and TRBJ2-2; D unresolved. The V and J ends lost 3 bases and 6 bases respectively, with 11 bases between them. CDR1 is LGHDT and CDR2 is YNNKEL in the germline V gene (reference sequence). There are 14 residues in the CDR3. DNA for the CDR3: TGTGCCAGCAGCCAGGGCTTAGTCCCCGGGGAGCTGTTTTTT. This codes for CASSQGLVPGELFF.

The chain carries TRBV6-4 and TRBJ2-7, with 7 bases fitting TRBD2. J was trimmed by 6 bases and V by 3 bases; bases with no gene match: 5. CDR1 is MRHNA, CDR2 SNTAGT, per germline. The CDR3 spans 13 residues. The CDR3 bases are TGTGCCAGCAGTGAGTCGGGGGGTGGCGAGCAGTACTTC. Its protein is CASSESGGGEQYF.

V usage is TRBV28 and J usage is TRBJ1-2; a weak D match, TRBD1 (6 bases). Between the trimmed V and J ends, which lost 7 bases and 7 bases, there was a span of 13 bases. From germline, CDR1 is MDHEN and CDR2 SYDVKM. The CDR3 is 12 residues long. The CDR3 sequence: CASNQQGFGYTF. CDR3 coding DNA: TGTGCCAGCAACCAACAGGGCTTTGGCTACACCTTC.

This rearrangement joins TRBV7-9 to TRBJ2-7, with 7 nucleotides matching TRBD1. With 5 bases clipped from V and 3 bases from J, the junction kept 10 bases outside the gene matches. The V gene's germline CDR1 is SEHNR and CDR2 FQNEAQ (reference sequence). CDR3 size: 15 residues. The CDR3: CASSNHRGRYYEQYF. The CDR3, as DNA: TGTGCCAGCAGCAACCACAGGGGCCGCTACTACGAGCAGTACTTC. Looking up the rest from reference TRBV7-9 and TRBJ2-7 gives the full variable domain: DTGVSQNPRHKITKRGQNVTFRCDPISEHNRLYWYRQTLGQGPEFLTYFQNEAQLEKSRLLSDRFSAERPKGSFSTLEIQRTEQGDSAMYLCASSNHRGRYYEQYFGPGTRLTVT.

The gene calls are TRBV20-1 and TRBJ2-7, with 7 positions matching TRBD2. CDR3 length: 15 residues. V was pared by 3 bases and J by 7 bases, with 15 bases of the junction left unmatched. CDR1 and CDR2 from the germline V gene are DFQATT and SNEGSKA (reference sequence). The CDR3 DNA is TGCAGTGCTAGTCCGATCTCTCGCGGGAGATGGGAGCAGTACTTC. It translates to CSASPISRGRWEQYF.

The count of this clone is one. Other nucleotide sequences in the sample specify the same CDR3. CDR3 protein: CASSPPGLAGYNEQFF. Here the CDR3 DNA reads TGTGCCAGCAGCCCCCCCGGACTAGCGGGGTACAATGAGCAGTTCTTC. The chain employs TRBV13 and TRBJ2-1, with 12 bases identical to TRBD2. The CDR3 has 16 residues. V gave up 5 bases and J gave up 4 bases; unmatched junction bases: 6. Germline CDR1 is PRHDT and CDR2 is FYEKMQ (reference sequence).

This clone was found many times. CDR3 nucleotides: TGTGCCAGCAGCTTAACCGCAGCGGGGGGGCCGACAGATACGCAGTATTTT. Protein product: CASSLTAAGGPTDTQYF. The rearrangement uses TRBV7-2 and TRBJ2-3; TRBD2 aligns across 10 bases. After removal of 2 bases from V and 3 bases from J, the junction contained 8 bases not matched to a gene. Germline lookup yields CDR1 SGHTA and CDR2 FQGNSA. CDR3 length: 17 residues.

This clone was seen ten or more times. This chain joins TRBV18 and TRBJ1-1; TRBD1 might be the D (5 bases). V lost 1 base to trimming and J lost 3 bases, with 27 bases between them. The CDR3 spans 20 residues. Germline CDR1 KGHSH, CDR2 LQKENI. The CDR3 region is CASSPRVGKYGAGGDTEAFF. The CDR3, as DNA: TGTGCCAGCTCACCACGGGTCGGAAAGTATGGGGCCGGAGGGGACACTGAAGCTTTCTTT. The full variable domain, its missing parts supplied by reference TRBV18 and TRBJ1-1, is NAGVMQNPRHLVRRRGQEARLRCSPMKGHSHVYWYRQLPEEGLKFMVYLQKENIIDESGMPKERFSAEFPKEGPSILRIQQVVRGDSAAYFCASSPRVGKYGAGGDTEAFFGQGTRLTVV.

The gene calls are TRBV2 and TRBJ2-2; tentatively, D is TRBD2 (7 bases). Trimming left V 4 bases short and J 11 bases short, with 14 bases between. The CDR3 consists of 13 residues. The germline V gene has CDR1 SNHLY and CDR2 FYNNEI. The CDR3 sequence is CASSVRGGYELFF. CDR3 sequence (DNA): TGTGCCAGCAGTGTGAGGGGGGGGTACGAGCTGTTTTTT.

This chain connects TRBV4-1 to TRBJ2-6; 7 nucleotides agree with TRBD1. CDR3 size: 17 residues. Germline assignment: CDR1 MGHRA and CDR2 YSYEKL. The V segment lost 2 bases and the J segment 4 bases; nucleotides outside the gene matches: 8. The CDR3 DNA is TGCGCCAGCAGCCAACTACAGGGGCTCTCGGGGGCCAACGTCCTGACTTTC. Protein: CASSQLQGLSGANVLTF.